This TCR beta chain was identified during a study of blood T cell repertoires in COVID-19. Looking at the study overall: Whether acute or convalescent, the COVID-19 samples came from the United States, Italy and Spain. In each case, the material was cDNA or gDNA derived from T cells, B-cell-depleted T cells, or PBMCs.

In the original analysis: Estimated nucleated cell counts came from reference gene primer amplification. Profiling relied on immunoSEQ multiplex PCR, and the TCRdb table lists in-frame clones only, not all of them. V, J and clone size are taken as reported in that table, and D and trimming were inferred from the DNA itself. The sample holds approximately 120,000 clones, 70% to 90% seen once. This clonotype originated in a human donor in a cohort sampled during active COVID-19. The sample comprised peripheral blood.

As DNA, the CDR3 is TGTGCCAGCAGTTGGCGGGTCTTCGATACGCAGTATTTT. Its protein product is CASSWRVFDTQYF. The chain uses TRBV6-5 and TRBJ2-3, with a possible D match to TRBD2 (5 bases). This CDR3 has 13 amino acids. V dropped 4 bases and J dropped 6 bases, with 11 bases sitting between them. Germline assignment: CDR1 MNHEY and CDR2 SVGAGI.